This is a list of T cell receptor beta chains from one sample in a study of CD8 T cells in ankylosing spondylitis. MiXCR was run by TCRdb on the 5' RACE reads, yielding one entry per CDR3 protein. The sample carries a few hundred thousand distinct CDR3 sequences, approximately 12% recorded once. The sequenced sample consisted of blood, either unsorted or a sorted T cell fraction (not recorded which). All receptors come from a male donor with ankylosing spondylitis. Both conserved end residues are part of each CDR3. A D gene is named only where the DNA matches it firmly. Rows give clone size only sometimes, using once, few, many, or a class for an expanded clone.

j_call d_call clone_size v_call cdr3_aa cdr3_nt
TRBJ2-7 NA few TRBV2 CASTRWQDYEQYF TGTGCCAGCACCCGCTGGCAGGACTACGAGCAGTACTTC
TRBJ1-2 NA few TRBV10-2 CASSFSGPNYGYTF TGCGCCAGCAGTTTTTCGGGACCCAACTATGGCTACACCTTC
TRBJ1-4 NA NA TRBV27 CASSLLSRATNEKLFF TGTGCCAGCAGTTTATTGAGCAGAGCAACTAATGAAAAACTGTTTTTT
TRBJ1-2 TRBD1 few TRBV27 CASGSGTGGFGYGYTF TGTGCCAGCGGCTCCGGGACAGGGGGCTTCGGCTATGGCTACACCTTC
TRBJ1-3 NA few TRBV7-9 CASSSNSGNTIYF TGTGCCAGCAGCTCGAACTCTGGAAACACCATATATTTT
TRBJ1-1 NA many TRBV2 CASRGNADTEAFF TGTGCCAGCAGGGGCAACGCGGACACTGAAGCTTTCTTT
TRBJ1-2 TRBD1 few TRBV20-1 CSATPSPRTGRFDGYTF TGCAGTGCTACCCCCAGCCCCCGGACAGGGCGTTTCGATGGCTACACCTTC
TRBJ2-5 NA NA TRBV29-1 CSIIPVETQYF TGCAGCATTATACCTGTGGAGACCCAGTACTTC
TRBJ2-1 NA NA TRBV30 CAWSVGHYNEQFF TGTGCCTGGAGCGTGGGCCACTACAATGAGCAGTTCTTC
TRBJ1-5 NA NA TRBV5-1 CASSLGGSYNQPQHF TGCGCCAGCAGCTTGGGTGGGAGCTACAATCAGCCCCAGCATTTT
TRBJ1-1 NA few TRBV11-2 CASSLHEEGVNTEAFF TGTGCCAGCAGCTTACACGAAGAAGGGGTGAACACTGAAGCTTTCTTT
TRBJ2-7 NA NA TRBV18 CASSPTFDSYEQYF TGTGCCAGCTCCCCAACCTTTGACTCCTACGAGCAGTACTTC
TRBJ2-1 TRBD2 few TRBV25-1 CASSEYGSSGRNYNEQFF TGTGCCAGCAGTGAATATGGATCCAGCGGGAGAAATTACAATGAGCAGTTCTTC
TRBJ2-1 NA NA TRBV6-1 CASLGDPPRNEQFF TGTGCCAGCCTAGGGGACCCCCCGAGGAATGAGCAGTTCTTC
TRBJ2-1 TRBD2 few TRBV20-1 CSASPGLADVRNEQFF TGCAGTGCTAGCCCCGGACTAGCGGACGTACGCAATGAGCAGTTCTTC
TRBJ2-1 NA many TRBV20-1 CSATLYRQGVYNEQFF TGCAGTGCCACCCTGTACCGTCAAGGGGTCTACAATGAGCAGTTCTTC
TRBJ2-1 NA NA TRBV20-1 CSAGGSSVYNEQFF TGCAGTGCCGGTGGGTCTAGCGTGTACAATGAGCAGTTCTTC
TRBJ2-1 NA NA TRBV27 CASLGWGARNEQFF TGTGCCAGCCTCGGTTGGGGGGCTAGGAATGAGCAGTTCTTC
TRBJ2-5 TRBD2 few TRBV5-1 CASSRGGLAGVSETQYF TGCGCCAGCAGTCGCGGGGGACTAGCGGGAGTGAGTGAGACCCAGTACTTC
TRBJ1-2 NA few TRBV27 CASSFTSGEVGYTF TGTGCCAGCAGTTTCACCTCAGGGGAAGTCGGCTACACCTTC
TRBJ1-6 NA NA TRBV7-8 CASSSQTVRGNSPLHF TGTGCCAGCAGCTCGCAGACAGTTCGGGGCAATTCACCCCTCCACTTT
TRBJ2-5 NA NA TRBV7-9 CASSLYGGTQETQYF TGTGCCAGCAGCTTATATGGGGGGACGCAAGAGACCCAGTACTTC
TRBJ2-1 NA few TRBV5-1 CASSLQVGHEQFF TGCGCCAGCAGCCTCCAGGTAGGGCATGAGCAGTTCTTC
TRBJ2-1 NA NA TRBV12-3/TRBV12-4 CASSFGQGGTKREQFF TGTGCCAGCAGTTTCGGGCAGGGGGGGACTAAACGCGAGCAGTTCTTC
TRBJ2-5 TRBD1 many TRBV18 CASSPGTGQETQYF TGCGCCAGCAGCCCAGGGACAGGTCAAGAGACCCAGTACTTC
TRBJ1-3 TRBD1 NA TRBV7-9 CASSFPRTGSSGNTIYF TGTGCCAGCAGCTTCCCTAGGACAGGATCCTCTGGAAACACCATATATTTT
TRBJ2-1 NA many TRBV20-1 CSAGRASTSSYNEQFF TGCAGTGCTGGGCGAGCGTCTACCAGCTCCTACAATGAGCAGTTCTTC
TRBJ1-2 NA few TRBV5-1 CASGSRGEGNGYTF TGCGCCAGCGGAAGCCGTGGGGAAGGGAATGGCTACACCTTC
TRBJ2-1 NA NA TRBV4-1 CASSQGAREGDEQFF TGCGCCAGCAGCCAGGGAGCGCGAGAGGGGGATGAGCAGTTCTTC
TRBJ2-3 NA NA TRBV30 CAWSRSQFTDTQYF TGTGCCTGGAGTAGATCACAGTTCACAGATACGCAGTATTTT
TRBJ2-1 NA NA TRBV30 CGSDEQFF TGTGGCTCCGATGAGCAGTTCTTC
TRBJ1-4 NA few TRBV18 CASSPSREKLFF TGTGCCAGCTCCCCCTCACGGGAAAAACTGTTTTTT
TRBJ2-1 TRBD2 NA TRBV10-3 CAISANAGGPQNEQFF TGTGCCATCAGTGCTAACGCGGGAGGGCCCCAGAATGAGCAGTTCTTC
TRBJ2-2 NA many TRBV27 CASSLSLDTNTGELFF TGTGCCAGCAGTTTATCACTGGACACGAACACCGGGGAGCTGTTTTTT
TRBJ2-1 NA NA TRBV2 CASRRTESSYNEQFF TGTGCCAGCAGACGGACAGAGAGCTCCTACAATGAGCAGTTCTTC
TRBJ2-1 TRBD1 NA TRBV7-7 CASSPGQGAYSEQFF TGTGCCAGCAGCCCTGGGCAGGGGGCTTATAGTGAGCAGTTCTTC
TRBJ1-5 NA NA TRBV27 CASSTFGRPQHF TGTGCCAGCAGTACTTTTGGGAGGCCCCAGCATTTT
TRBJ2-7 NA few TRBV7-9 CASSLIPESYEQYF TGTGCCAGCAGCTTAATTCCGGAGTCCTACGAGCAGTACTTC
TRBJ2-3 NA many TRBV12-3/TRBV12-4 CASSLLRIITDTQYF TGTGCCAGCAGTTTGCTCCGTATAATCACAGATACGCAGTATTTT
TRBJ2-3 NA many TRBV11-2 CASAAGTSIQADTQYF TGTGCCAGTGCGGCGGGAACGTCGATTCAAGCCGATACGCAGTATTTT
TRBJ2-7 NA few TRBV25-1 CASSNNRVLAGEQYF TGTGCCAGCAGTAATAACAGGGTTCTTGCTGGGGAGCAGTACTTC
TRBJ2-4 NA few TRBV6-1 CASSEWAGLKAKNIQYF TGTGCCAGCAGTGAATGGGCCGGCCTAAAAGCCAAAAACATTCAGTACTTC
TRBJ2-7 NA NA TRBV20-1 CSASRLFQEQYF TGCAGTGCTAGTCGCCTATTTCAGGAGCAGTACTTC
TRBJ2-5 TRBD2 few TRBV2 CASTSEVGTSVF TGTGCCAGCACTTCGGAGGTCGGGACTAGCGTATTC
TRBJ2-1 NA few TRBV4-1 CASSQDPPSIGEQFF TGCGCCAGCAGCCAAGATCCCCCTAGCATCGGTGAGCAGTTCTTC
TRBJ2-2 NA few TRBV7-9 CASSLAGASPNTGELFF TGTGCCAGCAGCTTAGCGGGGGCCTCTCCCAACACCGGGGAGCTGTTTTTT
TRBJ2-7 TRBD1 NA TRBV5-1 CASSWGDRDSYEQYF TGCGCCAGCAGCTGGGGGGACAGGGACTCCTACGAGCAGTACTTC
TRBJ1-4 TRBD1 many TRBV7-9 CASTWRQGEKLFF TGTGCCAGCACCTGGCGACAGGGGGAAAAACTGTTTTTT
TRBJ2-3 NA NA TRBV12-3/TRBV12-4 CASGGLFSDTQYF TGTGCCAGCGGAGGGCTGTTTTCAGATACGCAGTATTTT
TRBJ1-2 NA many TRBV9 CASSVAGARYGYTF TGTGCCAGCAGCGTAGCAGGGGCTAGATATGGCTACACCTTC
TRBJ1-2 NA NA TRBV5-1 CASSLEGLNYGYTF TGCGCCAGCAGCTTGGAGGGGCTTAACTATGGCTACACCTTC
TRBJ2-5 NA NA TRBV18 CASSPFARETQYF TGTGCCAGCTCACCATTCGCCCGCGAGACCCAGTACTTC
TRBJ1-5 TRBD1 many TRBV7-9 CASSQTGAQPQHF TGTGCCAGCAGCCAAACAGGGGCTCAGCCCCAGCATTTT
TRBJ2-1 NA many TRBV5-1 CASSLSFRGSTFGDEQFF TGCGCCAGCAGCTTGTCATTTAGGGGGAGCACTTTCGGGGATGAGCAGTTCTTC
TRBJ2-1 TRBD1 NA TRBV27 CASGRGHNEQFF TGTGCCAGCGGCAGGGGGCATAATGAGCAGTTCTTC
TRBJ1-4 NA few TRBV25-1 CASSLTRTTNEKLFF TGTGCCAGCAGTTTGACCCGGACAACTAATGAAAAACTGTTTTTT
TRBJ2-1 NA few TRBV20-1 CSAKGGISYNEQFF TGCAGTGCTAAAGGGGGAATCTCCTACAATGAGCAGTTCTTC